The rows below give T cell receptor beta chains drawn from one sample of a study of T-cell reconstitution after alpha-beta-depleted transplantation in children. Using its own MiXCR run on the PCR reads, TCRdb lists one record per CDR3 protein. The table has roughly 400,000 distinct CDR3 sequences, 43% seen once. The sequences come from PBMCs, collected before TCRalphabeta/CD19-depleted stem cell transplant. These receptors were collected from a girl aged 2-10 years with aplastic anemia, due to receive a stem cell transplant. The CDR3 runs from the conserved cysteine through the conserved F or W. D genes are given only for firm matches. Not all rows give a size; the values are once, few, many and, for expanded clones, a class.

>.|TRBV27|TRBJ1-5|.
TGTGCCAGCAGCTCTATCGCCGGCAATCAGCCCCAGCATTTT
CASSSIAGNQPQHF
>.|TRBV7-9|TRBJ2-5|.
TGTGCCAGCAGCTTAGGCGACTTTGGGACCCAGTACTTC
CASSLGDFGTQYF
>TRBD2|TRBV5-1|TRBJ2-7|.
TGCGCCAGCAGCCCACGGACTAGCGAGAGTTCCTACGAGCAGTACTTC
CASSPRTSESSYEQYF
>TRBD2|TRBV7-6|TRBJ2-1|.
TGTGCCAGCAGCTCTAGACTAGCTGCGGATGAGCAGTTCTTC
CASSSRLAADEQFF
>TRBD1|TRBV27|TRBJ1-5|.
TGTGCCAGCAGTAAGGACAGGGTCAATCAGCCCCAGCATTTT
CASSKDRVNQPQHF
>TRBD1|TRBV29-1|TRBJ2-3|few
TGCAGCGTTAGGCCAGGGGGCGGGGATACGCAGTATTTT
CSVRPGGGDTQYF
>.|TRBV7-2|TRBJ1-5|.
TGTGCCAGCACCCAATGGGGAAATCAGCCCCAGCATTTT
CASTQWGNQPQHF
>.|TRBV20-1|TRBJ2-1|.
TGCAGTGCCCCACCACTGGGGCCAAACAATGAGCAGTTCTTC
CSAPPLGPNNEQFF
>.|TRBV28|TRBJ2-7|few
TGTGCCAGCCTCCATGTCTACGAGCAGTACTTC
CASLHVYEQYF
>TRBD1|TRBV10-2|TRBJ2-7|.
TGCGCCAGCAGGACAGGGGGGACCTACGAGCAGTACTTC
CASRTGGTYEQYF
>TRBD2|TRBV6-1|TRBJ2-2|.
TGTGCCAGCACCGGTCAGCGGGAGAACACCGGGGAGCTGTTTTTT
CASTGQRENTGELFF
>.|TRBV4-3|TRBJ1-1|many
TGCGCCAGCAGCCAAGGAATAGAGTTTGAGAACACTGAAGCTTTCTTT
CASSQGIEFENTEAFF
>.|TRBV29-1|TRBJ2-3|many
TGCAGCGTCCCCTGGGGGGATACGCAGTATTTT
CSVPWGDTQYF
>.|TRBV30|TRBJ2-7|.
TGTGCCTGCCTGACGGCGAGCTCCTACGAGCAGTACTTC
CACLTASSYEQYF
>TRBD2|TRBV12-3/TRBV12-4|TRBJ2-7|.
TGTGCCAGCGGCCCAGCGGGGGGCCCATACGAGCAGTACTTC
CASGPAGGPYEQYF
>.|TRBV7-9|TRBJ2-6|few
TGTGCCAGCAGCTCCCCCTACTCTGGGGCCAACGTCCTGACTTTC
CASSSPYSGANVLTF
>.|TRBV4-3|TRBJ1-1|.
TGCGCCAGCAGCCAAAGGAGCTCAAGTGAAGCTTTCTTT
CASSQRSSSEAFF
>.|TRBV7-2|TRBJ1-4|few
TGTGCCAGCAGCCACAGCGGACTTAATGAAAAACTGTTTTTT
CASSHSGLNEKLFF
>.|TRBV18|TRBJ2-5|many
TGTGCCAGCTCACCACCGCTGGGGGCCCTCCAAGAGACCCAGTACTTC
CASSPPLGALQETQYF
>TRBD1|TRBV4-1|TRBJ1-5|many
TGCGCCAGCAGCCATCTCGACAGGGGAGATCAGCCCCAGCATTTT
CASSHLDRGDQPQHF
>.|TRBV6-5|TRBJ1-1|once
TGTGCCAGCAGTTACGGAAGAGGGAAAGAAGCTTTCTTT
CASSYGRGKEAFF
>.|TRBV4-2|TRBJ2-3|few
TGTGCCAGCAGCCAAGGACGCATCGATACGCAGTATTTT
CASSQGRIDTQYF
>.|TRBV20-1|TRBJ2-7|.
TGCAGTGCTAGACCGACAGGTTACTACGAGCAGTACTTC
CSARPTGYYEQYF
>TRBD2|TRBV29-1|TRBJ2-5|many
TGCAGCGCCGAGGGGAGCGGGAAGACCCAGTACTTC
CSAEGSGKTQYF
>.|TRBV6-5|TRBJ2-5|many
TGTGCCAGCAGCCGGACAAAAGAGACCCAGTACTTC
CASSRTKETQYF
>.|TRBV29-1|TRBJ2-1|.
TGCAGCGTTGACGGACTTGAGGGGATAGAAGACTACAATGAGCAGTTCTTC
CSVDGLEGIEDYNEQFF
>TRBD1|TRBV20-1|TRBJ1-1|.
TGCAGTGCTATTAGAGGACAGGGTAACACTGAAGCTTTCTTT
CSAIRGQGNTEAFF
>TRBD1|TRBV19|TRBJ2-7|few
TGTGCCAGTGCGGGACAGGGTTCCGCCAAATCCTACGAGCAGTACTTC
CASAGQGSAKSYEQYF